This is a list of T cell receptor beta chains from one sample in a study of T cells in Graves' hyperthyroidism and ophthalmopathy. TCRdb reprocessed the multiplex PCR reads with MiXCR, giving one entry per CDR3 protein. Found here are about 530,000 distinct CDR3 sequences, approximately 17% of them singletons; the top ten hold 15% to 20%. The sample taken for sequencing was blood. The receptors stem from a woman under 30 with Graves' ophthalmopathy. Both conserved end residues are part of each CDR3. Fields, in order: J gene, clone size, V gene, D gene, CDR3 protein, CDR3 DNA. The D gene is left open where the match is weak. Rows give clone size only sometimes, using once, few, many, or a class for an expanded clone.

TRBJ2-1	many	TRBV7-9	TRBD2	CASTSTAGAMDEQFF	TGTGCCAGCACCTCGACAGCGGGAGCAATGGATGAGCAGTTCTTC
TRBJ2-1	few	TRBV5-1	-	CASSLGSRGEQFF	TGCGCCAGCAGCTTGGGGAGCCGAGGTGAGCAGTTCTTC
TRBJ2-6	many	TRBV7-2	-	CASSSTYGANVLTF	TGTGCCAGCAGCTCTACCTACGGGGCCAACGTCCTGACTTTC
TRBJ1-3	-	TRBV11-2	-	CASSSGIGSLIYF	TGTGCCAGCAGCTCCGGAATAGGGTCGCTCATATATTTT
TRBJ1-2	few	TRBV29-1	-	CSVEGGPYYGYTF	TGCAGCGTTGAGGGGGGACCCTACTATGGCTACACCTTC
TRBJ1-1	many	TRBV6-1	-	CGRGGRSEGSATEAFF	TGTGGCCGAGGAGGCCGGAGCGAGGGATCGGCCACTGAAGCTTTCTTT
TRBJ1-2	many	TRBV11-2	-	CASSLGYGEGYTF	TGTGCCAGCAGCTTAGGGTACGGGGAAGGCTACACCTTC
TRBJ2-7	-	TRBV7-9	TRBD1	CASSLVQGAREQYF	TGTGCCAGCAGCTTAGTCCAGGGGGCTCGTGAGCAGTACTTC
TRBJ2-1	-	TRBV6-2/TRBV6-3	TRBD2	CASSYSMGAGGTYNEQFF	TGTGCCAGCAGTTACTCGATGGGAGCGGGAGGGACCTACAATGAGCAGTTCTTC
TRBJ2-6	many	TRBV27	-	CASRRTSGANVLTF	TGTGCCAGCAGACGGACCTCTGGGGCCAACGTCCTGACTTTC
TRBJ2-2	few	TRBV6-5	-	CASSYANTGELFF	TGTGCCAGCAGTTACGCGAACACCGGGGAGCTGTTTTTT
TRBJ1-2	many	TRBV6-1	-	CASRVSGPANYGYTF	TGTGCCAGCAGAGTATCGGGGCCTGCTAACTATGGCTACACCTTC
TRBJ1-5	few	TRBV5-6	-	CASSLGLNSVNQPQHF	TGTGCCAGCAGCTTGGGTTTGAATTCAGTGAATCAGCCCCAGCATTTT
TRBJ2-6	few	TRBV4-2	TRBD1	CASRWTGVSGANVLTF	TGTGCCAGCAGGTGGACAGGCGTCTCTGGGGCCAACGTCCTGACTTTC
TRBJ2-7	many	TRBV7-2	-	CASSSTGSPGNEQYF	TGTGCCAGCAGCTCTACAGGGTCCCCGGGCAACGAGCAGTACTTC
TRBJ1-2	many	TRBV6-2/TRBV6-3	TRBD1	CASSYSRQGSNYGYTF	TGTGCCAGCAGTTACTCTCGACAGGGTAGTAACTATGGCTACACCTTC
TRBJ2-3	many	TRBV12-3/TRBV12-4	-	CASSFSYTDTQYF	TGTGCCAGCAGTTTTTCATATACAGATACGCAGTATTTT
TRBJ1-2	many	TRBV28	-	CASSLPGEGYGYTF	TGTGCCAGCAGTTTACCAGGAGAAGGGTATGGCTACACCTTC
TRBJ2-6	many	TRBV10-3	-	CAISGTDSGANVLTF	TGTGCCATCAGTGGAACAGACTCTGGGGCCAACGTCCTGACTTTC
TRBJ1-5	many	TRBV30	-	CAWSVRSRGRNQPQHF	TGTGCCTGGAGTGTACGCAGCAGGGGACGTAATCAGCCCCAGCATTTT
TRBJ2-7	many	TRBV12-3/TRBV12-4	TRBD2	CASSLRGSSSYEQYF	TGTGCCAGCAGTTTGCGGGGGTCATCCTCCTACGAGCAGTACTTC
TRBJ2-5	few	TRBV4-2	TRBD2	CASSQAWQLAGGPGEETQYF	TGTGCCAGCAGCCAAGCTTGGCAACTAGCGGGAGGGCCGGGGGAGGAGACCCAGTACTTC
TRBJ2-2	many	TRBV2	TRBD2	CASRGLAGPGELFF	TGTGCCAGCAGGGGACTAGCGGGTCCCGGGGAGCTGTTTTTT
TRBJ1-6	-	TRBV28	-	CASQVGGGTSPLHF	TGTGCCAGCCAGGTGGGGGGGGGAACCTCACCCCTCCACTTT
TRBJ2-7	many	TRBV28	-	CASTGSHEQYF	TGTGCCAGCACCGGGTCCCACGAGCAGTACTTC
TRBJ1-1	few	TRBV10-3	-	CAISEGSLNTEAFF	TGTGCCATCAGTGAGGGTAGCCTGAACACTGAAGCTTTCTTT
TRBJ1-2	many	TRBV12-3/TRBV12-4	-	CASSMGRRFNYGYTF	TGTGCCAGCAGTATGGGCCGAAGATTTAACTATGGCTACACCTTC
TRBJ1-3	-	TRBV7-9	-	CASSPGLIANTIYF	TGTGCCAGCAGCCCGGGCCTCATCGCCAACACCATATATTTT
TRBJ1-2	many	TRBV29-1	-	CSVAQGTINYGYTF	TGCAGCGTGGCCCAGGGGACAATTAACTATGGCTACACCTTC